The present TCR beta chain was sequenced within a study of T-cell reconstitution after alpha-beta-depleted transplantation in children. V trimming: 4 bases; J trimming: 5 bases; junction bases outside the gene matches: 11. This CDR3 is 15 amino acids long. Germline lookup yields CDR1 SGDLS and CDR2 YYNGEE. Using unique molecular identifiers, the investigators prepared the TCRbeta library. TCRdb re-derived calls from the PCR reads in MiXCR, one entry per CDR3 protein. The data show around 360,000 distinct CDR3 sequences, with 10% seen just once and around 2.4% held by the top ten. Source: PBMCs from the stem cell graft donor, taken from the stem cell graft. This rearrangement joins TRBV9 to TRBJ2-7; 8 bases map to TRBD2. The source of this sequence is a human donor who donated a stem cell graft to a child with acute lymphoblastic leukemia. CDR3: CASSPTSGPRHEQYF. CDR3 in DNA: TGTGCCAGCAGCCCTACTAGCGGACCGCGGCACGAGCAGTACTTC.